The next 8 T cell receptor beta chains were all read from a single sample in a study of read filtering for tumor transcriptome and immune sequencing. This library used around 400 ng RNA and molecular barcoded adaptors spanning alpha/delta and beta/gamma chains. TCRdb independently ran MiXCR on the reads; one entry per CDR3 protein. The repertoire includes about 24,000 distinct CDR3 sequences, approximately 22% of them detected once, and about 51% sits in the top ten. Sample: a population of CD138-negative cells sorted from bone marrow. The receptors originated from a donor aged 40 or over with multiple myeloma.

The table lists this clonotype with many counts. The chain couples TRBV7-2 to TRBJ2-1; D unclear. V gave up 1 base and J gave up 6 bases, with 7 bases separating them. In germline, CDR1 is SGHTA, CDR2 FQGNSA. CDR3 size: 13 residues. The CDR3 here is CASSLGVPNEQFF. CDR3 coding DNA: TGTGCCAGCAGCTTAGGGGTTCCCAATGAGCAGTTCTTC.

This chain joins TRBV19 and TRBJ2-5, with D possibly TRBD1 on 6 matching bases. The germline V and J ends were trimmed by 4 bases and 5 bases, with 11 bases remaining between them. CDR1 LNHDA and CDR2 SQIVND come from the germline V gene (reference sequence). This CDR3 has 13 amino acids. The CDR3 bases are TGTGCCAGTAGTAAAGGGGGAAGGGAGACCCAGTACTTC. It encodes CASSKGGRETQYF.

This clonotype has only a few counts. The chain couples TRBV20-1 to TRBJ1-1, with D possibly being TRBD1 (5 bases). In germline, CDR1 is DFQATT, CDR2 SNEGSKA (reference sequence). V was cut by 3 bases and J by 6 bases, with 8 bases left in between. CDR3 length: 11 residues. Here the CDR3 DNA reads TGCAGTGCTAGGTGGGGGGCTGAAGCTTTCTTT. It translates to CSARWGAEAFF.

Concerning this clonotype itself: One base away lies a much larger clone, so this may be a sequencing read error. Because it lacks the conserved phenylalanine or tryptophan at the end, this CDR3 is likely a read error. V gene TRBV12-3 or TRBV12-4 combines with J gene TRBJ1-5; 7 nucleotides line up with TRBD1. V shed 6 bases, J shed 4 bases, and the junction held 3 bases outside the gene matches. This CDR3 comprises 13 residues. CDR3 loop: CASSRQGNQPQHS. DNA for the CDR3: TGTGCCAGCAGCCGACAGGGAAATCAGCCCCAGCATTCT.

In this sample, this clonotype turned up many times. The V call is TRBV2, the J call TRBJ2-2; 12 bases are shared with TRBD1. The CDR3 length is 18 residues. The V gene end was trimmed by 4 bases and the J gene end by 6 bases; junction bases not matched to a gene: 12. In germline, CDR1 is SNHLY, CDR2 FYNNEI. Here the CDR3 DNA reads TGTGCCAGCAGTGGGAGCGCTTCCGGGACAGGGGGCGCCGGGGAGCTGTTTTTT. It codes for CASSGSASGTGGAGELFF.

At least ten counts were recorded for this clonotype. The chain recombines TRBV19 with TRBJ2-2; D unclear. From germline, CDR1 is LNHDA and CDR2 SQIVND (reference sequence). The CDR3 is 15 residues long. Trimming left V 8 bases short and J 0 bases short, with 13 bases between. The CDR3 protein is CASFEAGANTGELFF. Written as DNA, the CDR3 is TGTGCCAGTTTTGAAGCAGGCGCGAACACCGGGGAGCTGTTTTTT. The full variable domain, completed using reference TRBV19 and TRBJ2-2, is DGGITQSPKYLFRKEGQNVTLSCEQNLNHDAMYWYRQDPGQGLRLIYYSQIVNDFQKGDIAEGYSVSREKKESFPLTVTSAQKNPTAFYLCASFEAGANTGELFFGEGSRLTVL.

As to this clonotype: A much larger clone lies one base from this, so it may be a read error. The CDR3 reads CASSPELSADTQYF. CDR3 bases: TGTGCCAGCAGTCCGGAGCTGAGCGCAGATACGCAGTATTTT. The genes are TRBV6-6 and TRBJ2-3; D is uncertain. This CDR3 has 14 residues. Per germline, CDR1 MNHNY and CDR2 SVGAGI (reference sequence). V lost 5 bases to trimming and J lost 4 bases, with 13 bases between them.

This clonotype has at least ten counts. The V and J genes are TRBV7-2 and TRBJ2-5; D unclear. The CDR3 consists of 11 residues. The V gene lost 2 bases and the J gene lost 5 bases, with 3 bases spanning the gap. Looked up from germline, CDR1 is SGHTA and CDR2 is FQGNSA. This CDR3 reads CASSLKETQYF. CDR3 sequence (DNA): TGTGCCAGCAGCTTAAAGGAGACCCAGTACTTC.